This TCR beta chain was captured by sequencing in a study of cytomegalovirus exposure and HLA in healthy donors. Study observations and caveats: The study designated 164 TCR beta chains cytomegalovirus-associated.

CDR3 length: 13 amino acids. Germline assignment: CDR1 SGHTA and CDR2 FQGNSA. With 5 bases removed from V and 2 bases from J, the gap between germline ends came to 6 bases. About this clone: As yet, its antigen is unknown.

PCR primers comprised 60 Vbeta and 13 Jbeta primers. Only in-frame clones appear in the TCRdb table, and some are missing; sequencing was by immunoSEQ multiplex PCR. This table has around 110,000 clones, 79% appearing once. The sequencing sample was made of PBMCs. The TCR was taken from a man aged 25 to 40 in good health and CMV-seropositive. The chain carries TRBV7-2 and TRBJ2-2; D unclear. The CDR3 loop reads CASSGPNTGELFF. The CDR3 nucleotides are TGTGCCAGCAGCGGGCCTAACACCGGGGAGCTGTTTTTT.